This TCR beta chain was found in a study of molecular identifiers for immune sequencing clone quantification. Overall study results and limits: A shared barcode on identical TCR molecules could lead to underestimated sizes for highly expanded clones. Whereas naive cells kept under 1% of molecules in clones above 20 RNA copies, such clones held over 99% in effectors.

For bulk TCR libraries, previously described methods and listed TCR primers were used. TCRdb re-called the PCR reads through MiXCR, storing one row per CDR3 protein. The sample includes 460,000 or so distinct CDR3 sequences, over 20% of them seen just once. This CDR3 has 14 amino acids. The germline gives CDR1 SEHNR, CDR2 FQNEAQ (reference sequence). Unmatched junction bases numbered 6, after V lost 3 bases and J lost 4 bases. This clonotype was counted many times. Its antigen is not known. With RNA at 10%, 30% or 50%, naive CD8 libraries came from around 20,000 to 990,000 sorted cells. V is TRBV7-9 and J is TRBJ2-7, with 7 bases lining up with TRBD2. The receptor's source is a human donor in good health. Some libraries in this study had Jurkat cell RNA spiked in. Sequenced sample: naive CD8+ T cells from blood, with Jurkat cell RNA spiked in. Specified subset: FACS-sorted CD8+CD4-CCR7+CD45RA+ naive T cells. CDR3 residues: CASSFSSSGYEQYF. The CDR3, as DNA: TGTGCCAGCAGCTTCAGCAGTAGCGGGTACGAGCAGTACTTC.